This entry features one T cell receptor (beta chain) sequence. Its antigen remains unknown. This specimen comes from a study of regulatory T cells in long-lasting Graves disease. Background on the study: Persistence in Graves' disease required over 5 years of antithyroid drugs plus positive TSH receptor antibodies. Notes on the study in general: Those with persistent disease had in common more public clonotypes (roughly 3,000) than new patients (roughly 1,000). TRBV28, TRBJ1-2 and TRBJ2-5 were favored in persistent disease. The small sample size may have reduced accuracy.

Relying on iRepertoire HTBI primers and Arm-PCR of CDR3 regions, the team built TCR beta libraries. MiXCR, applied by TCRdb to the multiplex PCR reads, yields one record per CDR3 protein. Of around 400,000 distinct CDR3 sequences in the sample, roughly 24% were seen once. Stated time point: persistent/refractory GD, antithyroid drugs over 5 years with positive TRAb. Preparation of the TCR library used RNA extracted from PBMCs. Germline V gene sequence: CDR1 GTSNPN, CDR2 SVGIG (reference sequence). The CDR3 contains 14 residues. V was shortened by 8 bases and J by 4 bases, with 20 bases between the two germline ends.

The receptor was isolated from a woman aged 40 to 49 with Graves disease. V is TRBV30 and J is TRBJ1-2; no definite D call. Sample: peripheral blood mononuclear cells (PBMCs), taken when the disease was refractory, from a patient treated with antithyroid drugs. The CDR3 coding sequence is TGTGCCCTCACTCCGATCCGCCCGGGCTATGGCTACACCTTC. It codes for CALTPIRPGYGYTF.